What follows are 30 T cell receptor beta chains derived from one specimen sequenced in a study of T cell repertoires in cytomegalovirus infection (dated by TCRdb to between 2019 and 2020). The data were produced on an Illumina HiSeq 1500. TCRdb reanalyzed the raw reads on its own, using fastp at Q25 for trimming and MiXCR for clone calling, and kept in-frame beta chains. Rows are unified per CDR3 protein, each entry keeping the most common DNA and genes. The sample includes 200,000 to 250,000 distinct CDR3 sequences, with about 20% observed a single time. Jointly, the top ten make up 18% of the sample. Sequences were obtained from CD8+ T cells from PBMCs. The receptors here all came from a human donor in good health (CMV status not recorded). Some clones in this sample may be carry-over from other donors' samples.

This clonotype was counted ten times or more. V is TRBV7-2 and J is TRBJ2-7; no clear D gene. Germline CDR1 is SGHTA and CDR2 is FQGNSA. The CDR3 totals 12 residues. Trimming pared 5 bases from V and 5 bases from J, leaving 10 bases between. CDR3 residues: CASSKSGHEQYF. CDR3 in DNA: TGTGCCAGCAGCAAGTCTGGGCACGAGCAGTACTTC.

This rearrangement joins TRBV7-9 to TRBJ1-1; 8 positions agree with TRBD1. The CDR3 extends over 16 amino acids. Germline trimming cut 2 bases from V and 2 bases from J; bases unmatched to any gene: 7. Germline CDR1 and CDR2: SEHNR and FQNEAQ (reference sequence). CDR3 amino acids: CASSLPGQGPNTEAFF. CDR3 DNA sequence: TGTGCCAGCAGCTTACCTGGACAGGGACCAAACACTGAAGCTTTCTTT.

Regarding this clonotype: A much larger clone sits a single nucleotide away, making a read error possible. The chain carries TRBV6-2 or TRBV6-3 and TRBJ2-5; no clear D gene. With 2 bases removed from V and 5 bases from J, the gap between germline ends came to 3 bases. The CDR3 is 11 amino acids. CDR1 and CDR2 (germline): MNHEY, SVGEGT. CDR3 loop: CASSYPETQYF. The DNA of the CDR3 is TGTGCCAGCAGTTACCCGGAGACCCAGTACTTC.

There are a few counts of this clonotype. The V call is TRBV7-9, the J call TRBJ2-3; the D is unclear. Trimming cost V 5 bases and J 3 bases, with 9 bases left between them. The V gene's germline CDR1 is SEHNR and CDR2 FQNEAQ (reference sequence). This CDR3 spans 13 amino acids. Here the CDR3 reads CASSAALTDTQYF. In DNA, the CDR3 is TGTGCCAGCAGCGCAGCCTTAACAGATACGCAGTATTTT.

This clonotype appeared a single time. The chain joins TRBV4-2 to TRBJ2-7; TRBD1 agrees at 10 bases. Unmatched junction bases numbered 11, after V lost 2 bases and J lost 4 bases. Germline V gene lookup returns CDR1 LGHNA and CDR2 YNFKEQ. This CDR3 comprises 17 residues. As DNA, the CDR3 is TGTGCCAGCAGCCAACCATTCTCTGGGACAGGGGAGTACGAGCAGTACTTC. Encoded protein: CASSQPFSGTGEYEQYF.

This clonotype was observed many times. The rearrangement joins TRBV7-2 to TRBJ1-2; possible D gene TRBD1, 5 bases. The length of the CDR3 is 15 residues. Germline CDR1 reads SGHTA; CDR2 reads FQGNSA. V was clipped by 5 bases and J by 4 bases, with 17 bases between them. This chain's CDR3 is CASSPMGGGSYGYTF. Written as DNA, the CDR3 is TGTGCCAGCAGCCCTATGGGGGGGGGTAGCTATGGCTACACCTTC. The complete variable domain, with remaining parts taken from reference TRBV7-2 and TRBJ1-2, reads GAGVSQSPSNKVTEKGKDVELRCDPISGHTALYWYRQSLGQGLEFLIYFQGNSAPDKSGLPSDRFSAERTGGSVSTLTIQRTQQEDSAVYLCASSPMGGGSYGYTFGSGTRLTVV.

The table lists this clonotype with many counts. The chain recombines TRBV7-2 with TRBJ2-3, with 10 bases aligning to TRBD2. V lost 3 bases to trimming and J lost 3 bases; unmatched junction nucleotides: 3. There are 15 residues in the CDR3. The germline V gene has CDR1 SGHTA and CDR2 FQGNSA. CDR3 sequence (DNA): TGTGCCAGCAGCTTCACTAGCGGGGATACAGATACGCAGTATTTT. As protein: CASSFTSGDTDTQYF.

V is TRBV19 and J is TRBJ2-1; possibly TRBD2 for D (6 bases). CDR1 is LNHDA, CDR2 SQIVND, per germline (reference sequence). Trimming stripped 6 bases from V and 7 bases from J, with 10 bases between. The CDR3 totals 12 residues. The CDR3, as DNA: TGTGCCAGTAGCATGGGACTGAATGAGCAGTTCTTC. It yields the protein CASSMGLNEQFF.

This clonotype came up many times. The rearrangement joins TRBV27 to TRBJ2-2; D unclear. CDR3 length: 14 amino acids. V was shortened by 6 bases and J by 3 bases, with 11 bases between the two germline ends. Germline V gene lookup returns CDR1 MNHEY and CDR2 SMNVEV (reference sequence). The CDR3 bases are TGTGCCAGCAGCCCCTCCACGTACACCGGGGAGCTGTTTTTT. Amino acid sequence: CASSPSTYTGELFF.

The sample holds a few counts of this clonotype. This chain's CDR3 is CSAREVGRVNTEAFF. CDR3 DNA: TGCAGTGCTAGAGAGGTAGGCAGGGTGAACACTGAAGCTTTCTTT. The genes are TRBV20-1 and TRBJ1-1; a possible D gene is TRBD1 (5 bases). Trimming took off 0 bases at V and 0 bases at J, with 11 bases between the two ends. CDR3 length: 15 amino acids. The germline gives CDR1 DFQATT, CDR2 SNEGSKA (reference sequence).

In its sample, this clonotype was seen a few times. The chain uses TRBV6-5 and TRBJ2-1; maybe TRBD2 (6 bases). Germline CDR1 reads MNHEY; CDR2 reads SVGAGI. V was clipped by 5 bases and J by 7 bases, with 15 bases between them. The CDR3 loop spans 14 amino acids. CDR3 residues: CASSGFREKNEQFF. The CDR3 bases are TGTGCCAGCAGTGGCTTCCGGGAGAAGAATGAGCAGTTCTTC.

CDR3 residues: CSVELDIPYEQYF. CDR3 coding DNA: TGCAGCGTTGAATTGGACATCCCCTACGAGCAGTACTTC. The chain employs TRBV29-1 and TRBJ2-7; the D gene is possibly TRBD1 (5 bases). In germline, CDR1 is SQVTM, CDR2 ANQGSEA. The CDR3 is made up of 13 amino acids. Trimming removed 2 bases at V and 2 bases at J, with 10 bases between.

This clonotype has just a few counts. This chain uses TRBV29-1 with TRBJ1-2; 9 bases are shared with TRBD1. Germline CDR1 SQVTM, CDR2 ANQGSEA. V shed 0 bases, J shed 6 bases, and the junction held 8 bases outside the gene matches. The CDR3 is 15 amino acids. The CDR3 loop is CSVEEVRWTGDGYTF. CDR3 in DNA: TGCAGCGTTGAAGAGGTCCGGTGGACAGGGGATGGCTACACCTTC. Full variable domain (outside the CDR3, taken from reference TRBV29-1 and TRBJ1-2): SAVISQKPSRDICQRGTSLTIQCQVDSQVTMMFWYRQQPGQSLTLIATANQGSEATYESGFVIDKFPISRPNLTFSTLTVSNMSPEDSSIYLCSVEEVRWTGDGYTFGSGTRLTVV.

The genes are TRBV28 and TRBJ2-3; unclear D gene. CDR3 length equals 14 residues. Trimming took 3 bases from V and 4 from J, leaving 11 bases between them. Germline V gives CDR1 MDHEN, CDR2 SYDVKM. CDR3 in DNA: TGTGCCAGCAGTTTCCTCCGGAGCGCAGATACGCAGTATTTT. Amino acid sequence: CASSFLRSADTQYF.

The rearrangement joins TRBV2 to TRBJ2-3; 10 positions match TRBD2. The germline gives CDR1 SNHLY, CDR2 FYNNEI. This CDR3 is 15 amino acids long. V shed 6 bases and J 4 bases; nucleotides not matched to a gene: 7. The CDR3 DNA reads as TGTGCCAGCAGCGACCCTAGCGGGGGACCAGATACGCAGTATTTT. Residues: CASSDPSGGPDTQYF.

The rearrangement links TRBV6-6 to TRBJ1-4; D not certain. CDR3 length: 13 residues. V was cut by 6 bases and J by 6 bases, with 11 bases left in between. Germline CDR1 and CDR2: MNHNY and SVGAGI (reference sequence). CDR3 bases: TGTGCCAGCAGCGCCGGGATGGATGAAAAACTGTTTTTT. It translates to CASSAGMDEKLFF.

The gene calls are TRBV29-1 and TRBJ2-7; TRBD1 or TRBD2 may be the D gene (5 bases each). This CDR3 region has 12 residues. Germline V lookup: CDR1 SQVTM, CDR2 ANQGSEA. The germline V and J ends were trimmed by 4 bases and 4 bases, with 11 bases remaining between them. CDR3 in amino acids: CSVAWGMYEQYF. CDR3 nucleotides: TGCAGCGTTGCCTGGGGGATGTACGAGCAGTACTTC.

The chain uses TRBV2 and TRBJ1-2; TRBD1 is a possible D gene (5 bases). The CDR3 extends over 12 amino acids. Germline values: CDR1 SNHLY, CDR2 FYNNEI. V was cut by 9 bases and J by 6 bases, with 14 bases left in between. CDR3 DNA: TGTGCCAGTTACCGGGGGAACCATGGCTACACCTTC. Amino acids: CASYRGNHGYTF.

This clonotype was recorded a few times. The chain employs TRBV28 and TRBJ1-5, with 8 bases identical to TRBD1. The length of the CDR3 is 14 residues. V lost 7 bases to trimming and J lost 6 bases; unmatched junction nucleotides: 8. Per germline, CDR1 MDHEN and CDR2 SYDVKM. In DNA form, the CDR3 reads TGTGCCAGCAAGCTCGGACAGGGTCGTCAGCCCCAGCATTTT. Protein: CASKLGQGRQPQHF.

CDR3 region: CASKEWGNTEAFF. The CDR3 region has the DNA TGTGCCAGCAAAGAGTGGGGGAACACTGAAGCTTTCTTT. The gene calls are TRBV6-5 and TRBJ1-1; D is uncertain. CDR3 length: 13 residues. With 7 bases removed from V and 1 base from J, the gap between germline ends came to 10 bases. Germline values: CDR1 MNHEY, CDR2 SVGAGI.

The chain links TRBV28 to TRBJ1-1, with 7 bases lining up with TRBD1. Germline CDR1 and CDR2: MDHEN and SYDVKM. The length of the CDR3 is 18 residues. After removal of 5 bases from V and 5 bases from J, the junction contained 20 bases not matched to a gene. DNA for the CDR3: TGTGCCAGCAGTACCTTGGCGACAGGGATTTCTTTCGTGACTGAAGCTTTCTTT. Protein product: CASSTLATGISFVTEAFF.

This clonotype occurred a few times. This rearrangement joins TRBV12-3 or TRBV12-4 to TRBJ2-2; no reliable D call. The CDR3 runs to 14 residues. V shed 5 bases and J shed 1 base, with 8 bases lying between them. For the CDR3, the DNA is TGTGCCAGCAGTCTGAGTTGGAACACCGGGGAGCTGTTTTTT. Translating it yields CASSLSWNTGELFF.

This clonotype was seen many times. This chain connects TRBV7-8 to TRBJ1-1; D possibly corresponds to TRBD1 (6 bases). This CDR3 region has 15 residues. Germline V lookup: CDR1 SGHVS, CDR2 FQNEAQ. V was shortened by 5 bases and J by 1 base, with 14 bases between the two germline ends. CDR3 nucleotides: TGTGCCAGCAGCGGCTCCGGGACACCGAACACTGAAGCTTTCTTT. This encodes CASSGSGTPNTEAFF.

The chain couples TRBV2 to TRBJ1-5; 10 bases fit TRBD1. The trim removed 6 bases at V and 3 bases at J, leaving 5 bases unmatched. CDR1 is SNHLY, CDR2 FYNNEI, per germline. The CDR3 has 15 residues. CDR3 sequence reads: CASRPGQGYNQPQHF. The CDR3 nucleotides read TGTGCCAGCAGACCGGGACAGGGGTACAATCAGCCCCAGCATTTT.

Ten or more counts support this clonotype. CDR3 protein: CSARDRRDSSNQPQHF. CDR3 bases: TGCAGTGCTAGAGATCGTCGAGACAGTAGCAATCAGCCCCAGCATTTT. The V and J genes are TRBV20-1 and TRBJ1-5; D is perhaps TRBD1 (5 bases). Trimming left V 0 bases short and J 0 bases short, with 12 bases between. This CDR3 region has 16 residues. Germline CDR1 is DFQATT and CDR2 is SNEGSKA (reference sequence).

The chain recombines TRBV28 with TRBJ1-1; perhaps TRBD1 as D (5 bases). V was shortened by 6 bases and J by 10 bases, with 27 bases between the two germline ends. The CDR3 extends over 16 amino acids. Germline assignment: CDR1 MDHEN and CDR2 SYDVKM. CDR3 region: CASRPYVKGSSRRAFF. The CDR3, as DNA: TGTGCCAGCAGACCTTACGTTAAGGGGTCCTCGAGAAGAGCTTTCTTT. Supplemented by reference TRBV28 and TRBJ1-1, the full variable domain reads DVKVTQSSRYLVKRTGEKVFLECVQDMDHENMFWYRQDPGLGLRLIYFSYDVKMKEKGDIPEGYSVSREKKERFSLILESASTNQTSMYLCASRPYVKGSSRRAFFGQGTRLTVV.

Only a few counts were recorded for this clonotype. V and J are TRBV4-1 and TRBJ1-5, with 8 bases fitting TRBD1. J was trimmed by 0 bases and V by 6 bases; bases with no gene match: 4. The germline V gene encodes CDR1 MGHRA and CDR2 YSYEKL. The CDR3 is made up of 15 amino acids. The CDR3 DNA follows: TGCGCCAGCAGTAGACAGGGGAATAGCAATCAGCCCCAGCATTTT. Protein product: CASSRQGNSNQPQHF.

This clonotype was picked up many times. The V gene is TRBV28, the J gene TRBJ2-1, with 8 bases that match TRBD2. The CDR3 length is 17 residues. Trimming removed 2 bases from V and 4 bases from J; junction bases left unmatched: 10. The V gene's germline CDR1 is MDHEN and CDR2 SYDVKM. CDR3 coding DNA: TGTGCCAGCAGTTTACCGGGGGGGGACCCCAAGTACAATGAGCAGTTCTTC. Amino acids: CASSLPGGDPKYNEQFF.

This clonotype was found a few times. V usage is TRBV18 and J usage is TRBJ2-7; 7 positions match TRBD2. V trimming: 0 bases; J trimming: 3 bases; junction bases outside the gene matches: 8. The CDR3 is 16 amino acids. Germline V CDR1 and CDR2: KGHSH, LQKENI. As DNA, the CDR3 is TGTGCCAGCTCACCACCAAGCGGGAAGCTCCTCTACGAGCAGTACTTC. Amino acids: CASSPPSGKLLYEQYF.

This clonotype was seen a handful of times. This chain joins TRBV4-2 and TRBJ2-1; D is ambiguous. Germline values: CDR1 LGHNA, CDR2 YNFKEQ. The V end lost 0 bases, the J end lost 7 bases, and 7 bases lay between the germline ends. The CDR3 totals 13 residues. CDR3 region: CASSQDIKNEQFF. The CDR3 DNA sequence: TGTGCCAGCAGCCAAGATATAAAAAATGAGCAGTTCTTC.